These 10 T cell receptor beta chains originate from one sample sequenced in a study of T cell responses to AZD1222 COVID-19 vaccine. The method was immunoSEQ multiplex PCR; TCRdb's version includes in-frame clones alone and lacks a portion of them. The data hold tens of thousands of clones, with roughly 90% observed a single time. The starting material was peripheral blood, obtained on day 0 of AZD1222 vaccination. These receptors were taken from an adult in good health.

In DNA, the CDR3 is TGTGCCAGCAACGCTATACCGAACACTGAAGCTTTCTTT. Amino acids: CASNAIPNTEAFF. The chain couples TRBV2 to TRBJ1-1; D unresolved. The CDR3 is 13 residues long. The V end lost 7 bases, the J end lost 1 base, and 10 bases lay between the germline ends. Germline V lookup: CDR1 SNHLY, CDR2 FYNNEI.

CDR3 sequence (DNA): TGTGCCAGCAGGGACAGGGGTCGGGGCGGGGAGCTGTTTTTT. Amino acids: CASRDRGRGGELFF. The gene calls are TRBV6-5 and TRBJ2-2, with 9 positions matching TRBD1. With V trimmed by 6 bases and J by 7 bases, 6 bases remained unmatched. This CDR3 is built from 14 residues. CDR1 and CDR2 from the germline V gene are MNHEY and SVGAGI.

A note on this clone: This same CDR3 is encoded by further DNA sequences in the sample. The chain is built from TRBV12-3 or TRBV12-4 and TRBJ2-7, with D unclear. V was trimmed by 1 base and J by 0 bases, leaving 1 base between them. The CDR3 length is 12 residues. The CDR3, as DNA: TGTGCCAGCAGTTTAGGCTCCTACGAGCAGTACTTC. This sequence encodes CASSLGSYEQYF.

The rearrangement joins TRBV27 to TRBJ2-2; a weak D match, TRBD1 (6 bases). This CDR3 contains 14 residues. Germline V lookup: CDR1 MNHEY, CDR2 SMNVEV (reference sequence). Trimming removed 6 bases from V and 4 bases from J, with 12 bases in between. This CDR3 is CASRTTGSTGELFF. DNA of the CDR3: TGTGCCAGCAGAACTACAGGGAGCACCGGGGAGCTGTTTTTT.

V usage is TRBV15 and J usage is TRBJ2-3; D is perhaps TRBD1 or TRBD2 (5 bases each). The V and J ends lost 2 bases and 6 bases respectively, with 12 bases between them. The CDR3 contains 14 residues. Germline V gives CDR1 LNHNV, CDR2 YYDKDF (reference sequence). CDR3 in DNA: TGTGCCACCAGCAGAAGGTGGGGACCCGATACGCAGTATTTT. It codes for CATSRRWGPDTQYF. The full variable domain, its missing parts supplied by reference TRBV15 and TRBJ2-3, is DAMVIQNPRYQVTQFGKPVTLSCSQTLNHNVMYWYQQKSSQAPKLLFHYYDKDFNNEADTPDNFQSRRPNTSFCFLDIRSPGLGDTAMYLCATSRRWGPDTQYFGPGTRLTVL.

The chain employs TRBV11-2 and TRBJ1-1; D is perhaps TRBD1 (6 bases). The V gene's germline CDR1 is SGHAT and CDR2 FQNNGV. V was cut by 2 bases and J by 5 bases, with 12 bases left in between. The CDR3 is 14 amino acids. This chain's CDR3 is CASSLTGGRTEAFF. CDR3 sequence (DNA): TGTGCCAGCAGCTTAACGGGGGGGCGTACTGAAGCTTTCTTT.

This chain joins TRBV12-3 or TRBV12-4 and TRBJ1-4; no clear D. The CDR3 is made up of 12 amino acids. V gave up 6 bases and J gave up 3 bases, with 5 bases separating them. The CDR3 spells CASSRANEKLFF. The CDR3 DNA reads as TGTGCCAGCAGCCGGGCTAATGAAAAACTGTTTTTT.

The chain is built from TRBV3-1 (or the pseudogene TRBV3-2) and TRBJ1-1; D not certain. Trimming pared 0 bases from V and 5 bases from J, leaving 10 bases between. Per the germline V gene, CDR1 is LGHDT and CDR2 is YNNKEL (reference sequence). CDR3 length equals 14 residues. The CDR3 bases are TGTGCCAGCAGCCAAGAATGGGGAGGTACTGAAGCTTTCTTT. Translated, it gives CASSQEWGGTEAFF.

The chain uses TRBV5-1 and TRBJ1-4; D might be TRBD1 (5 bases). The V gene lost 5 bases and the J gene lost 8 bases, with 19 bases spanning the gap. CDR1 is SGHRS and CDR2 is YFSETQ in the germline V gene. This CDR3 region has 15 residues. CDR3 protein: CASSLGDAGGEKLFF. The DNA for the CDR3 is TGCGCCAGCAGTCTCGGGGACGCGGGCGGGGAAAAACTGTTTTTT.

This clone was seen more than once but under ten times. The genes are TRBV2 and TRBJ2-5, with 8 bases that match TRBD1. The CDR3 has 15 residues. The V gene end was trimmed by 6 bases and the J gene end by 5 bases; junction bases not matched to a gene: 11. From germline, CDR1 is SNHLY and CDR2 FYNNEI. The CDR3 protein is CASRPKRTGSETQYF. CDR3 coding DNA: TGTGCCAGCAGGCCCAAAAGGACAGGGTCGGAGACCCAGTACTTC. The variable domain in full, completed from reference TRBV2 and TRBJ2-5, reads EPEVTQTPSHQVTQMGQEVILRCVPISNHLYFYWYRQILGQKVEFLVSFYNNEISEKSEIFDDQFSVERPDGSNFTLKIRSTKLEDSAMYFCASRPKRTGSETQYFGPGTRLLVL.